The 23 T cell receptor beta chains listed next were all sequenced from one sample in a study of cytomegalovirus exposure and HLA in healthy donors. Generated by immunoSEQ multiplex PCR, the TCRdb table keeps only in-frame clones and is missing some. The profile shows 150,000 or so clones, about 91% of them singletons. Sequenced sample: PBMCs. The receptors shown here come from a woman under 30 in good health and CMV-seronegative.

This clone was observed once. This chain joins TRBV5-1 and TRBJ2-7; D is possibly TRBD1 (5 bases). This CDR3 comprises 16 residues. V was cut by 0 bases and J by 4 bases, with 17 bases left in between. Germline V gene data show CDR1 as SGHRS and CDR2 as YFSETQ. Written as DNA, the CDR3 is TGCGCCAGCAGCTTGGCCGCGACGGACAAGATATACGAGCAGTACTTC. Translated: CASSLAATDKIYEQYF.

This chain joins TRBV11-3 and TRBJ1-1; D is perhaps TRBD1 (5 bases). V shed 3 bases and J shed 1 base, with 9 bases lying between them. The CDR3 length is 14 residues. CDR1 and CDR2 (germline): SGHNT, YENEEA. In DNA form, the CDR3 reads TGTGCCAGCAGCTTCGGGAGGGGGAACACTGAAGCTTTCTTT. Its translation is CASSFGRGNTEAFF.

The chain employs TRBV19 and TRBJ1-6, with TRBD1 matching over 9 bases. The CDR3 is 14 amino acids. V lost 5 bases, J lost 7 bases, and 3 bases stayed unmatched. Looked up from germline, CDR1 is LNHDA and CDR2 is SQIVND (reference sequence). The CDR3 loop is CASSFGQGNSPLHF. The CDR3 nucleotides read TGTGCCAGTAGTTTCGGACAGGGGAATTCACCCCTCCACTTT.

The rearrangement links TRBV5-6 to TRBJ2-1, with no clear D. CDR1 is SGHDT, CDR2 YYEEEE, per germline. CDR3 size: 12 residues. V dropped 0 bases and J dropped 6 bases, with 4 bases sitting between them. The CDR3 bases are TGTGCCAGCAGCTTGGTTAGCAATGAGCAGTTCTTC. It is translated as CASSLVSNEQFF.

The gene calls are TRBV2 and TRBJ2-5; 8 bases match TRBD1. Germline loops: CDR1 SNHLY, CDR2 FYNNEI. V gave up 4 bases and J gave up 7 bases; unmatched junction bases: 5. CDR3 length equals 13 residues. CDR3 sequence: CASSGGQEGTQYF. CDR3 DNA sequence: TGTGCCAGCAGTGGGGGACAGGAGGGGACCCAGTACTTC.

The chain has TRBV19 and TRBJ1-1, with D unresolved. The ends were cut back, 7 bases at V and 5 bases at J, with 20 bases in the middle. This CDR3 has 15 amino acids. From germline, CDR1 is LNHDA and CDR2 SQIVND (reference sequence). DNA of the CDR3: TGTGCCAGTACCACAGAATCCAGAGGGATAACTGAAGCTTTCTTT. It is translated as CASTTESRGITEAFF. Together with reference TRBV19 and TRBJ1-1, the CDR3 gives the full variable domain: DGGITQSPKYLFRKEGQNVTLSCEQNLNHDAMYWYRQDPGQGLRLIYYSQIVNDFQKGDIAEGYSVSREKKESFPLTVTSAQKNPTAFYLCASTTESRGITEAFFGQGTRLTVV.

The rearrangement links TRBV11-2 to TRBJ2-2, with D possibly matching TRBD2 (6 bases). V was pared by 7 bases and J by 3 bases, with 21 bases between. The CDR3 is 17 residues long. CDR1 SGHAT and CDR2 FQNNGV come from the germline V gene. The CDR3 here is CASTTSTVAAHTGELFF. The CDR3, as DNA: TGTGCCAGCACCACCTCAACCGTAGCGGCACACACCGGGGAGCTGTTTTTT.

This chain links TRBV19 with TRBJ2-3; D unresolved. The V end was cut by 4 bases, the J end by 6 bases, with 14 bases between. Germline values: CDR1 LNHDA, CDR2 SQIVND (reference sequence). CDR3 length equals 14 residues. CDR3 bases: TGTGCCAGTAGTAGTGCGCCTCCCCCGGATACGCAGTATTTT. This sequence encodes CASSSAPPPDTQYF.

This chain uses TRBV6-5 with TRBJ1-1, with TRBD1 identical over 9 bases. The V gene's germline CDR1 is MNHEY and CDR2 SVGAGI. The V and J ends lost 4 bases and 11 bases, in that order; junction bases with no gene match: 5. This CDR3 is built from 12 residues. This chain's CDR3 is CASSFDRGEAFF. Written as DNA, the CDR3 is TGTGCCAGCAGTTTCGACAGGGGGGAGGCTTTCTTT.

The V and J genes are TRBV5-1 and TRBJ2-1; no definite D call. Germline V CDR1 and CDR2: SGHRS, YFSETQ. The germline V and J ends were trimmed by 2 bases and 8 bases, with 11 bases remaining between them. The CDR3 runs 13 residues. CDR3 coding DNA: TGCGCCAGCAGCTTAACCCCGGCGGATGAGCAGTTCTTC. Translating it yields CASSLTPADEQFF.

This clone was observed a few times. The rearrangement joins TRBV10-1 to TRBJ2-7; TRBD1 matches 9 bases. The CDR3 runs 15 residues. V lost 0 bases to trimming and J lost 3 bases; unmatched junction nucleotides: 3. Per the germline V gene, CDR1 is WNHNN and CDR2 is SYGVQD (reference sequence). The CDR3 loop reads CASSESGTGLYEQYF. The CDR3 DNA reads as TGCGCCAGCAGTGAGTCCGGGACAGGGCTCTACGAGCAGTACTTC.

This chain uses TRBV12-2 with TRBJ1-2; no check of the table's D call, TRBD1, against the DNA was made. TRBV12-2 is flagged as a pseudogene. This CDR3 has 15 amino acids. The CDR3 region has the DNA TGTGCAAGTCGCCAGACAGGGAAAGCTAACTATGGCTACACCTTC. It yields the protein CASRQTGKANYGYTF.

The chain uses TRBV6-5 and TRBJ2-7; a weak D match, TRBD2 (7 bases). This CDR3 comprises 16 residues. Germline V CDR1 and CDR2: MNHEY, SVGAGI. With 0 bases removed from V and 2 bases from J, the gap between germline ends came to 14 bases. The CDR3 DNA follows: TGTGCCAGCAGTTACTCGATGGCGGGGGCCCCCTACGAGCAGTACTTC. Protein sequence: CASSYSMAGAPYEQYF.

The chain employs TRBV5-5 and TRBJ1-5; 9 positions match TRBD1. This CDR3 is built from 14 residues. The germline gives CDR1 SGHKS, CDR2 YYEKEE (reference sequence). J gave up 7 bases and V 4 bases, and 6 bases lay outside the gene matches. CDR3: CASSPGQGLQPQHF. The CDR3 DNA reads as TGTGCCAGCAGCCCGGGACAGGGCCTACAGCCCCAGCATTTT.

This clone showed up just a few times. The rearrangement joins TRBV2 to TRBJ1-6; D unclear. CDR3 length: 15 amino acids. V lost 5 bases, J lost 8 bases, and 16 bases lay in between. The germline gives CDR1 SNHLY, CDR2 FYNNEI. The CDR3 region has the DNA TGTGCCAGCAGTCGCGGGCCCGCCGCCGATTCACCCCTCCACTTT. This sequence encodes CASSRGPAADSPLHF. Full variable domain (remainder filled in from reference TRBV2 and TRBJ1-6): EPEVTQTPSHQVTQMGQEVILRCVPISNHLYFYWYRQILGQKVEFLVSFYNNEISEKSEIFDDQFSVERPDGSNFTLKIRSTKLEDSAMYFCASSRGPAADSPLHFGNGTRLTVT.

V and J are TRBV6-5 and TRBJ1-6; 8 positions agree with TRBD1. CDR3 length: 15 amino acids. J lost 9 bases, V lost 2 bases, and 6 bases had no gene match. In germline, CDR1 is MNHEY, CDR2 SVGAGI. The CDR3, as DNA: TGTGCCAGCAGTTACGATGACAGGGGTGGTTCACCCCTCCACTTT. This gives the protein CASSYDDRGGSPLHF.

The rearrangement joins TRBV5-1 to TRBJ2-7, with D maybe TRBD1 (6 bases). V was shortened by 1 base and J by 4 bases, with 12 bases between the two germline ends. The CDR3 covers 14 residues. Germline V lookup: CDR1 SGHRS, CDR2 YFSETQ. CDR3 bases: TGCGCCAGCAGCTTGTCAGGACAGAGTTACGAGCAGTACTTC. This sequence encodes CASSLSGQSYEQYF.

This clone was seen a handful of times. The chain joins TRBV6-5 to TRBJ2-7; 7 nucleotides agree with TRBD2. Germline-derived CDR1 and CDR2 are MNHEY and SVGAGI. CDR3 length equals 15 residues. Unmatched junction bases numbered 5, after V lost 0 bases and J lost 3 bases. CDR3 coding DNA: TGTGCCAGCAGTTACTCGGGGCTAGCGGTCTACGAGCAGTACTTC. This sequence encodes CASSYSGLAVYEQYF.

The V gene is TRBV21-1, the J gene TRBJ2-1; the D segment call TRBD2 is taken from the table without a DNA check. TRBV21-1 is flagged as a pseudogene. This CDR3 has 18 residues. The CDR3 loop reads CASSKVTSTVSSYNEQFF. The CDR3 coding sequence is TGTGCCAGCAGCAAAGTCACCTCTACGGTATCTTCCTACAATGAGCAGTTCTTC.

CDR3 DNA sequence: TGCGCCAGCAGGGCCAGGGAATACAATGAGCAGTTCTTC. Its protein product is CASRAREYNEQFF. The V gene is TRBV5-1, the J gene TRBJ2-1; the D gene is possibly TRBD1 (5 bases). The germline V and J ends were trimmed by 5 bases and 4 bases, with 10 bases remaining between them. The germline V gene encodes CDR1 SGHRS and CDR2 YFSETQ. The CDR3 loop spans 13 amino acids.

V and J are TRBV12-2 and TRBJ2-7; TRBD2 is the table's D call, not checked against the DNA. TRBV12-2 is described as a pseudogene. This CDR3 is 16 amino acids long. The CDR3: CASRLVSSGEDYEQYF. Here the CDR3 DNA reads TGTGCAAGTCGCTTAGTCTCCAGCGGTGAAGACTACGAGCAGTACTTC.

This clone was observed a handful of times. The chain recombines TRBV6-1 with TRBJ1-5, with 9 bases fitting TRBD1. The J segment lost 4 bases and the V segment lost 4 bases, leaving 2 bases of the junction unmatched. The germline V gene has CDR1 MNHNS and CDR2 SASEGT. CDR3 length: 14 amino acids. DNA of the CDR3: TGTGCCAGCAGTGCAGGACAGGGGAATCAGCCCCAGCATTTT. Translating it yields CASSAGQGNQPQHF.

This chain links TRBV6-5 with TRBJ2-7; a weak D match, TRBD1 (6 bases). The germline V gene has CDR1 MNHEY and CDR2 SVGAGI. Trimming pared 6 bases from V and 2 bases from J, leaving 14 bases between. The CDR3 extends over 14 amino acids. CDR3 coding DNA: TGTGCCAGCAGGGGAAGACAGGAGGCCTACGAGCAGTACTTC. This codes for CASRGRQEAYEQYF.